This T cell receptor beta chain was identified in a study of cytomegalovirus exposure and HLA in healthy donors. General study findings and limits: Later work found most CMV-associated TCR beta chains apparently HLA-restricted. Indistinguishable V segments, including TRBV6-2 and TRBV6-3, were excluded. As a later analysis revealed, the rate of TCR association differed by HLA locus, with DRB1 most and HLA-C fewest.

The PCR had 60 Vbeta and 13 Jbeta primers. Sequenced by immunoSEQ multiplex PCR; TCRdb stores in-frame clones only, minus some. The sample holds about 200,000 clones. Concerning this clone: Its antigen is undetermined.

Germline CDR1 and CDR2: MNHEY and SMNVEV (reference sequence). J was trimmed by 1 base and V by 4 bases; bases with no gene match: 9. The CDR3 is made up of 16 amino acids. This clonotype was sampled from a girl aged 2-15 years in good health and CMV-seropositive. V is TRBV27 and J is TRBJ2-7; 8 nucleotides align to TRBD1. Sequenced sample: PBMCs. Here the CDR3 reads CASSSRQGRRSYEQYF. The CDR3 nucleotides are TGTGCCAGCAGTTCCCGACAGGGGAGGAGGTCCTACGAGCAGTACTTC.